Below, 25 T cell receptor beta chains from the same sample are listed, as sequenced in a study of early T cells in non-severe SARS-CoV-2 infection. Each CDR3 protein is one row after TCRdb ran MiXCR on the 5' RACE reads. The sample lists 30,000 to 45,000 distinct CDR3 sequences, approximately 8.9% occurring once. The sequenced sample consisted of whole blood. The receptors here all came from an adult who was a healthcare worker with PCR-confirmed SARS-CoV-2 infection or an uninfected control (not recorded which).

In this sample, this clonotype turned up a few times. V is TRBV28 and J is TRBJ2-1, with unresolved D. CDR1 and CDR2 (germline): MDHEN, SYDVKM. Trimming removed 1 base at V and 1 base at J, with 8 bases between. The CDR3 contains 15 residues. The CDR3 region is CASSLYSRSYNEQFF. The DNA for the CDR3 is TGTGCCAGCAGTTTATATAGCAGATCCTACAATGAGCAGTTCTTC.

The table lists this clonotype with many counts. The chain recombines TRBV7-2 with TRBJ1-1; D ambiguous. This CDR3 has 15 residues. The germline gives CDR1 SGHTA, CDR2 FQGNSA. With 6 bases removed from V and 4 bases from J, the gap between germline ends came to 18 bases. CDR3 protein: CASRPRRPVGTEAFF. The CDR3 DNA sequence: TGTGCCAGCAGACCCAGACGTCCAGTCGGCACTGAAGCTTTCTTT.

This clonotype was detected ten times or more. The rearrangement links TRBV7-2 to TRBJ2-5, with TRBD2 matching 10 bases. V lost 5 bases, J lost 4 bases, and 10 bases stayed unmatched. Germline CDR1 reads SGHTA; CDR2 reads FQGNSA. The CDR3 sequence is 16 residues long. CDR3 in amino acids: CASSPTVAGGVETQYF. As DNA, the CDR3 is TGTGCCAGCAGCCCCACTGTAGCGGGGGGCGTAGAGACCCAGTACTTC.

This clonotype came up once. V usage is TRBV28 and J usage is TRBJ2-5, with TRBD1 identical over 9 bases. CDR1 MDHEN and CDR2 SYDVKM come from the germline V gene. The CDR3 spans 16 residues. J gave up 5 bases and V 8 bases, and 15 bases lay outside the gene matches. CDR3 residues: CASSYLGTGITETQYF. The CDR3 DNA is TGTGCCAGCTCGTACTTGGGGACAGGGATAACGGAGACCCAGTACTTC.

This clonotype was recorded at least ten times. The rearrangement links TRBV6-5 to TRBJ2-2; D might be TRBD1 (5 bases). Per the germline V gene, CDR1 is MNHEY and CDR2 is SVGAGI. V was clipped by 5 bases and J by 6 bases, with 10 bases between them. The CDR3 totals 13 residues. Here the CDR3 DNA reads TGTGCCAGCAGTCATCAGGGTCCCGGGGAGCTGTTTTTT. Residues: CASSHQGPGELFF.

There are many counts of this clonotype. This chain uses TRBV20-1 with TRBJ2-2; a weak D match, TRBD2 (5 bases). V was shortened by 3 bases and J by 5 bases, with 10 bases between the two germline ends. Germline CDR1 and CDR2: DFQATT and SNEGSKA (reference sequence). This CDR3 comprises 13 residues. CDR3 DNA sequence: TGCAGTGCTAGGCTCCTAGCAACCGGGGAGCTGTTTTTT. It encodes CSARLLATGELFF.

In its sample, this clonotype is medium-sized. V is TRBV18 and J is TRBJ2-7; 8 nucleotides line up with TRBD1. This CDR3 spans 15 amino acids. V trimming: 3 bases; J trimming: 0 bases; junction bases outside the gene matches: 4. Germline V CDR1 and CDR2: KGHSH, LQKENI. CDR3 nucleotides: TGTGCCAGCTCACCTGGGACAGGTCTCTCCTACGAGCAGTACTTC. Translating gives CASSPGTGLSYEQYF.

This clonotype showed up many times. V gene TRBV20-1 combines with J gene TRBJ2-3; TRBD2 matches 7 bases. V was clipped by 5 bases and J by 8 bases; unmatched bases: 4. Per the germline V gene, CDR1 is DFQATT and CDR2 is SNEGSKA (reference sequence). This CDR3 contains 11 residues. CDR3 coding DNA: TGCAGTGCTTTTGGGGGGGTTACGCAGTATTTT. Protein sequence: CSAFGGVTQYF.

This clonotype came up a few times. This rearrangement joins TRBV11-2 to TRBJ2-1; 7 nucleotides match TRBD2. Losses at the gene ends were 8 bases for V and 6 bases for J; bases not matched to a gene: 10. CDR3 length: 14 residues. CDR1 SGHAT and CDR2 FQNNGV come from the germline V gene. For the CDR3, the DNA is TGTGCCAGCCAGGCGGGGGTGGTTGGCAATGAGCAGTTCTTC. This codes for CASQAGVVGNEQFF.

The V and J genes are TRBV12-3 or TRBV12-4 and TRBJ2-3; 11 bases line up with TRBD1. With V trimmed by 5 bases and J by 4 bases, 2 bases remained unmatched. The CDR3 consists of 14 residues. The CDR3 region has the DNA TGTGCCAGCAGTCCGGACAGGGGGCCAGATACGCAGTATTTT. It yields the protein CASSPDRGPDTQYF.

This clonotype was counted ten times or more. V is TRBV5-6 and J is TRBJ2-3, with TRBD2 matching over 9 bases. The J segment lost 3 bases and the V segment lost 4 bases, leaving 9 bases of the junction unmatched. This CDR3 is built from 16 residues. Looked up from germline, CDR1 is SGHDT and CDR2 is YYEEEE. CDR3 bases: TGTGCCAGCAGCATCCCCTTAGCGGGGGAGACAGATACGCAGTATTTT. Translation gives CASSIPLAGETDTQYF.

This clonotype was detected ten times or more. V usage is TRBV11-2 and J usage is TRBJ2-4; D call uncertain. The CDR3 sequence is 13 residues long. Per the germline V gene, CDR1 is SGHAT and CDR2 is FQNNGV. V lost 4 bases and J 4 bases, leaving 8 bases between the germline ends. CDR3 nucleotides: TGTGCCAGCAGCTCAGGACGGAAAAACATTCAGTACTTC. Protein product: CASSSGRKNIQYF.

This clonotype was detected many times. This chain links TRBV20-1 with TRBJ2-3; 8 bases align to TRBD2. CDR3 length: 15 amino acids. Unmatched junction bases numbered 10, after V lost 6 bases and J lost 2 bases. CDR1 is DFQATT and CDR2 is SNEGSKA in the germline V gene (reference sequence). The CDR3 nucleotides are TGCAGTGCCCTGAGCGGGGGAGAATTCACAGATACGCAGTATTTT. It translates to CSALSGGEFTDTQYF.

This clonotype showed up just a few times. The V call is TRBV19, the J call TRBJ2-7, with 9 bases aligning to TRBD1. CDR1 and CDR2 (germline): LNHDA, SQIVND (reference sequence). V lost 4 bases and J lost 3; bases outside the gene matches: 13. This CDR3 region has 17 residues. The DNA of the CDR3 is TGTGCCAGTAGTACACGAGCTCCGGGACAGGGAATCTACGAGCAGTACTTC. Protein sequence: CASSTRAPGQGIYEQYF.

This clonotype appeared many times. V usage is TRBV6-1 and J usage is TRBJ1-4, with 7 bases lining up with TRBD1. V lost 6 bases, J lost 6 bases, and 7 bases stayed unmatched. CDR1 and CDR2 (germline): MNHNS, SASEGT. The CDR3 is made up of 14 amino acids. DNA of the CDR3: TGTGCCAGCAGCCCGACAGGGCGGGATGAAAAACTGTTTTTT. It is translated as CASSPTGRDEKLFF.

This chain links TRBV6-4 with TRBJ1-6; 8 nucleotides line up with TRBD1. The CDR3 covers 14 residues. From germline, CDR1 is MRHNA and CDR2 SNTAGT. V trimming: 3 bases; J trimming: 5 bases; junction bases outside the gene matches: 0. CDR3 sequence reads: CASSEGQDNSPLHF. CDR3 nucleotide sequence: TGTGCCAGCAGTGAGGGACAGGATAATTCACCCCTCCACTTT.

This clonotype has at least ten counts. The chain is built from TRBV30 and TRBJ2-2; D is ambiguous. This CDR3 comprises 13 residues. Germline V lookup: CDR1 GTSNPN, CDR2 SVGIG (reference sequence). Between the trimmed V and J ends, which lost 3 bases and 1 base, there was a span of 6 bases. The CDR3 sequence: CAWRRLNTGELFF. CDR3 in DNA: TGTGCCTGGAGAAGGCTGAACACCGGGGAGCTGTTTTTT.

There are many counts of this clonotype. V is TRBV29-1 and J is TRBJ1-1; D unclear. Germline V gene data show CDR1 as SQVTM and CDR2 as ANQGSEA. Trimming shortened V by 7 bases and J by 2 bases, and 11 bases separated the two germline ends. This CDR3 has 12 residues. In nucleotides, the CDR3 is TGCAGCGGAGTACGGGATAACACTGAAGCTTTCTTT. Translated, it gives CSGVRDNTEAFF. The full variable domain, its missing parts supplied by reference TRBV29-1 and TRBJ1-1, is SAVISQKPSRDICQRGTSLTIQCQVDSQVTMMFWYRQQPGQSLTLIATANQGSEATYESGFVIDKFPISRPNLTFSTLTVSNMSPEDSSIYLCSGVRDNTEAFFGQGTRLTVV.

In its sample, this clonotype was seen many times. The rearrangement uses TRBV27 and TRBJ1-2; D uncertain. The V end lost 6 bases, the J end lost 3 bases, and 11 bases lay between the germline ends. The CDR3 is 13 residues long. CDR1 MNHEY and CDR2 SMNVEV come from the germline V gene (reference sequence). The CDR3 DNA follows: TGTGCCAGCAGACCGGACTCCTACTATGGCTACACCTTC. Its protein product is CASRPDSYYGYTF.

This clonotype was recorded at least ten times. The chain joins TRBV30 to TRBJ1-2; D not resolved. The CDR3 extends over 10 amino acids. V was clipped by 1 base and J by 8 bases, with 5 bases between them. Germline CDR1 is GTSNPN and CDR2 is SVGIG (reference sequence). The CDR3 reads CAWSGRGYTF. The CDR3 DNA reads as TGTGCCTGGAGTGGAAGGGGCTACACCTTC.

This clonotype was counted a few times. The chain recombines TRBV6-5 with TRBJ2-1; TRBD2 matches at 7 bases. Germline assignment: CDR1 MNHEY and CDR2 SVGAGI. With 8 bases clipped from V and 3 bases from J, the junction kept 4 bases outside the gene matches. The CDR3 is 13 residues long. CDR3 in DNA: TGTGCCAGCCCGACTAGCCGCTACAATGAGCAGTTCTTC. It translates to CASPTSRYNEQFF.

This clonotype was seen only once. In nucleotides, the CDR3 is TGTGCCAGCATGGGGACAGAAATCTACTTTCGGCAAGAGACCCAGTACTTC. Translation: CASMGTEIYFRQETQYF. The V gene is TRBV2, the J gene TRBJ2-5; 7 nucleotides match TRBD1. This CDR3 has 17 residues. Per germline, CDR1 SNHLY and CDR2 FYNNEI. The V segment lost 7 bases and the J segment 2 bases; nucleotides outside the gene matches: 16.

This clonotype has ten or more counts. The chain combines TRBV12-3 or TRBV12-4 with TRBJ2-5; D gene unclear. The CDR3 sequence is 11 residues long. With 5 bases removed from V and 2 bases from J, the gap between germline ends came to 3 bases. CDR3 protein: CASSQQETQYF. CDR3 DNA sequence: TGTGCCAGCAGTCAACAAGAGACCCAGTACTTC.

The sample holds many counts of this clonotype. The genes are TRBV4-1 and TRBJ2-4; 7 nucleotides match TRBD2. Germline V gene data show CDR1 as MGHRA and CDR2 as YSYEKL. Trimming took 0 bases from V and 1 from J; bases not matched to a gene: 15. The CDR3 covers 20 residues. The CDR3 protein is CASSQDSNPGGIGAKNIQYF. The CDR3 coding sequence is TGCGCCAGCAGCCAAGATAGTAATCCGGGGGGTATTGGGGCCAAAAACATTCAGTACTTC.

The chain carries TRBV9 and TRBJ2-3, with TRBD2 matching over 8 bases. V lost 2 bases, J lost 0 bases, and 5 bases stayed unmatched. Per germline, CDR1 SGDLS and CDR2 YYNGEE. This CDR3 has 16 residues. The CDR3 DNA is TGTGCCAGCAGCGTGAGCGGGGGACTGAGCACAGATACGCAGTATTTT. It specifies CASSVSGGLSTDTQYF.